This T cell receptor beta chain was recovered during a study of T cells in Graves' hyperthyroidism and ophthalmopathy. Overall study results and limits: Ophthalmopathy, which appeared later, was predicted by the model a median approximately six months before onset.

The V and J ends lost 3 bases and 6 bases respectively, with 9 bases between them. The CDR3 is made up of 12 amino acids. In germline, CDR1 is DFQATT, CDR2 SNEGSKA (reference sequence). This clonotype was picked up many times. Its specificity is not known. Amplified TCR beta CDR3 regions derived from RNA transcripts. The TCR CDR3 was amplified in a first-round RT-PCR using the HTBI primer set. TCRdb recomputed calls from the multiplex PCR reads with MiXCR, one row per CDR3 protein. The table lists 600,000 to 750,000 distinct CDR3 sequences, around 15% of them singletons. V is TRBV20-1 and J is TRBJ2-1, with D perhaps matching TRBD1 (5 bases). This receptor was obtained from a man aged 50-59 years with Graves' hyperthyroidism. Sequenced input: blood. The CDR3 is CSARGRLNEQFF. The CDR3 DNA follows: TGCAGTGCTAGGGGGCGTCTCAATGAGCAGTTCTTC.